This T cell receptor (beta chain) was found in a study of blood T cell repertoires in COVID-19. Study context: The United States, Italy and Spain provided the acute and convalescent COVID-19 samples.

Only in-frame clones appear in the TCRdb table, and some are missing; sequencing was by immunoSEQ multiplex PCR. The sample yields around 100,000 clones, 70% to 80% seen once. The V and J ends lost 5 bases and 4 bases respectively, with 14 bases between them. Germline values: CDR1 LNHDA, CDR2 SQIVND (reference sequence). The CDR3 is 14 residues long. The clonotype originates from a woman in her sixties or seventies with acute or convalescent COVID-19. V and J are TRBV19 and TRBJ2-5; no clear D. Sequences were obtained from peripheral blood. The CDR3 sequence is CASSPSQFPETQYF. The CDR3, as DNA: TGTGCCAGTAGTCCCTCTCAGTTTCCAGAGACCCAGTACTTC.